A selection of T cell receptor beta chains follows, all from one sample in a study of T cells in Graves' hyperthyroidism and ophthalmopathy. Each CDR3 protein is one row after TCRdb ran MiXCR on the multiplex PCR reads. Of nearly 750,000 distinct CDR3 sequences in the sample, just over 35% were seen once. The sequenced sample consisted of blood. The origin of the receptors is a woman between 40 and 50 years old with Graves' hyperthyroidism. Both conserved end residues are part of each CDR3. Fields, in order: clone size, D gene, V gene, J gene, CDR3 DNA, CDR3 protein. A D gene is named only where the DNA matches it firmly. The size of a clone is reported for some rows only, either as once, few or many, or as a class for expanded clones.

clone_size: -
d_call: -
v_call: TRBV24-1
j_call: TRBJ2-2
cdr3_nt: TGTGCCACCAGTGGTCTAGACGCGCCCAACACCGGGGAGCTGTTTTTT
cdr3_aa: CATSGLDAPNTGELFF

clone_size: -
d_call: -
v_call: TRBV19
j_call: TRBJ2-3
cdr3_nt: TGTGCCAGTAGTATTGGTTGGCAGCTCACAGATACGCAGTATTTT
cdr3_aa: CASSIGWQLTDTQYF

clone_size: many
d_call: -
v_call: TRBV2
j_call: TRBJ1-5
cdr3_nt: TGTGCCAGCAGTTTAGACTGGAATCAGCCCCAGCATTTT
cdr3_aa: CASSLDWNQPQHF

clone_size: -
d_call: -
v_call: TRBV5-1
j_call: TRBJ2-6
cdr3_nt: TGCGCCAGCAGCTTGTCCCCAGGGACCGGGGCCAACGTCCTGACTTTC
cdr3_aa: CASSLSPGTGANVLTF

clone_size: -
d_call: -
v_call: TRBV25-1
j_call: TRBJ2-2
cdr3_nt: TGTGCCAGCAGTAGAAGCCTGACAGGGAACACCGGGGAGCTGTTTTTT
cdr3_aa: CASSRSLTGNTGELFF

clone_size: -
d_call: TRBD2
v_call: TRBV5-1
j_call: TRBJ2-6
cdr3_nt: TGCGCCAGCAGCATTCTAGCGGGAGGCCCGTCTTCTGGGGCCAACGTCCTGACTTTC
cdr3_aa: CASSILAGGPSSGANVLTF

clone_size: few
d_call: -
v_call: TRBV13
j_call: TRBJ1-3
cdr3_nt: TGTGCCAGCAGTCGCGGGGGGCAGAACTCTGGAAACACCATATATTTT
cdr3_aa: CASSRGGQNSGNTIYF

clone_size: -
d_call: -
v_call: TRBV7-9
j_call: TRBJ1-1
cdr3_nt: TGTGCCAGCAGCAAGGAGTTGAACACTGAAGCTTTCTTT
cdr3_aa: CASSKELNTEAFF

clone_size: few
d_call: TRBD1
v_call: TRBV6-5
j_call: TRBJ2-7
cdr3_nt: TGTGCCAGCAGTTACGATGGAGGACAGGGCTACGAGCAGTACTTC
cdr3_aa: CASSYDGGQGYEQYF

clone_size: -
d_call: -
v_call: TRBV5-5
j_call: TRBJ2-7
cdr3_nt: TGTGCCAGCAGCCCCCGGGGACTCCACGAGCGGTACTTC
cdr3_aa: CASSPRGLHERYF

clone_size: -
d_call: -
v_call: TRBV4-3
j_call: TRBJ2-6
cdr3_nt: TGCGCCAGCAGCCAAGGGGTACCCTCTAACGTCCTGACTTTC
cdr3_aa: CASSQGVPSNVLTF